This T cell receptor (beta chain) stems from a study of T cells in Graves' hyperthyroidism and ophthalmopathy. Graves' hyperthyroidism without ophthalmopathy progression within 18 months was termed stable. Using around 10 ml of fresh peripheral blood, PBMCs were prepared. Amplification of TCR beta CDR3 regions was performed using RNA transcripts as template. TCR CDR3 regions were first amplified by RT-PCR with HTBI primers. TCRdb used MiXCR to reprocess the multiplex PCR reads, holding one entry per CDR3 protein. The table shows approximately 210,000 distinct CDR3 sequences, with about a sixth occurring only once. V gave up 5 bases and J gave up 4 bases; unmatched junction bases: 14. The CDR3 has 16 residues. From germline, CDR1 is DFQATT and CDR2 SNEGSKA (reference sequence).

This rearrangement joins TRBV20-1 to TRBJ1-5; 7 bases are shared with TRBD1. Sequenced: blood. This receptor was obtained from a man aged 45-60 years with Graves' hyperthyroidism. In DNA, the CDR3 is TGCAGTGCTTTTGTCGAGGGGGCTGGTTTAAATCAGCCCCAGCATTTT. This codes for CSAFVEGAGLNQPQHF.